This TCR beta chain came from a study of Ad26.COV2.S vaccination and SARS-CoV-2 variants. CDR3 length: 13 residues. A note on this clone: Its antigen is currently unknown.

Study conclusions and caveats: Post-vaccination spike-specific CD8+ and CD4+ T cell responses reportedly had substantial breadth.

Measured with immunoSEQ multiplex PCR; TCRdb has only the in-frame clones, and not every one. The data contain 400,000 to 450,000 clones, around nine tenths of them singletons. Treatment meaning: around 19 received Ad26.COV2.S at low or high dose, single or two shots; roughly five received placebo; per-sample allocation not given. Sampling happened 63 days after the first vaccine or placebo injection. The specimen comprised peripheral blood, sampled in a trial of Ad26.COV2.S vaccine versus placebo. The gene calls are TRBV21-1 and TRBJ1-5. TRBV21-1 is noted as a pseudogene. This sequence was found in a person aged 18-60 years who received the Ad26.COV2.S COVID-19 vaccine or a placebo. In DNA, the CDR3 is TGTGCCAGCAAACACCCTATCAATCAGCCCCAGCATTTT. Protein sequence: CASKHPINQPQHF.